Below are 30 T cell receptor beta chains sequenced from a single sample in a study of shared clonotypes between healthy human individuals. The method was immunoSEQ multiplex PCR; TCRdb's version includes in-frame clones alone and lacks a portion of them. Here the sample spans about 990,000 clones, around 78% being singletons. The sample comprised memory CD4+ T cells from PBMCs. Subset meaning: CD45RA-negative fraction. The receptors shown here come from a man younger than 35 in good health. Some clones in this sample may be carry-over from other donors' samples.

This clone was found many times. The chain joins TRBV2 to TRBJ1-1; D might be TRBD1 (5 bases). V lost 3 bases and J 4 bases, leaving 12 bases between the germline ends. Germline V lookup: CDR1 SNHLY, CDR2 FYNNEI. This CDR3 has 14 residues. The CDR3 DNA reads TGTGCCAGCAGTGAGCGCGCAGGGCGCACTGAAGCTTTCTTT. Protein product: CASSERAGRTEAFF.

The CDR3 nucleotides read TGTGCCAGCAGCTTAGAGGGCAGACCCGGTGGCTACACCTTC. Protein sequence: CASSLEGRPGGYTF. V gene TRBV7-9 combines with J gene TRBJ1-2; D remains unclear. The ends were cut back, 1 base at V and 7 bases at J, with 13 bases in the middle. CDR3 length equals 14 residues. Looked up from germline, CDR1 is SEHNR and CDR2 is FQNEAQ (reference sequence).

The gene calls are TRBV28 and TRBJ1-4; maybe TRBD1 (5 bases). Trimming cost V 5 bases and J 4 bases, with 14 bases left between them. CDR1 and CDR2 from the germline V gene are MDHEN and SYDVKM. This CDR3 is built from 15 residues. DNA for the CDR3: TGTGCCAGCAGTACTCACAGGAGGGTTAATGAAAAACTGTTTTTT. It encodes CASSTHRRVNEKLFF.

The J gene is TRBJ1-3, the V gene TRBV10-3; 7 bases agree with TRBD1. The CDR3 runs to 14 residues. J was trimmed by 4 bases and V by 6 bases; bases with no gene match: 6. Germline V CDR1 and CDR2: ENHRY, SYGVKD. CDR3 sequence: CAIRTTGAGNTIYF. CDR3 coding DNA: TGTGCCATCAGAACCACAGGGGCCGGAAACACCATATATTTT.

J is TRBJ1-2 and V is TRBV7-2; D gene unclear. CDR3 length: 14 residues. Germline CDR1 and CDR2: SGHTA and FQGNSA. V shed 2 bases and J shed 2 bases, with 9 bases lying between them. CDR3 protein: CASSLLGNNYGYTF. Here the CDR3 DNA reads TGTGCCAGCAGCTTATTGGGCAACAACTATGGCTACACCTTC.

The chain recombines TRBV2 with TRBJ2-2; D possibly corresponds to TRBD2 (5 bases). Trimming took 4 bases from V and 2 from J, leaving 14 bases between them. The CDR3 is 16 amino acids. From germline, CDR1 is SNHLY and CDR2 FYNNEI. The CDR3 loop is CASSGQAGGNTGELFF. CDR3 coding DNA: TGTGCCAGCAGTGGGCAGGCCGGAGGAAACACCGGGGAGCTGTTTTTT.

The chain is built from TRBV5-5 and TRBJ2-1; D not resolved. This CDR3 region has 13 residues. Trimming shortened V by 7 bases and J by 8 bases, and 16 bases separated the two germline ends. Germline V gives CDR1 SGHKS, CDR2 YYEKEE (reference sequence). CDR3 DNA sequence: TGTGCCAGCGGCTCTGTTAGTTCGGATGAGCAGTTCTTC. This gives the protein CASGSVSSDEQFF.

The chain combines TRBV30 with TRBJ2-7; tentatively, D is TRBD2 (6 bases). Germline CDR1 and CDR2: GTSNPN and SVGIG (reference sequence). The CDR3 has 12 residues. The V end was cut by 5 bases, the J end by 5 bases, with 13 bases between. DNA for the CDR3: TGTGCCTGGGCCCGCGGGGCTCACGAGCAGTACTTC. This gives the protein CAWARGAHEQYF.

The chain uses TRBV28 and TRBJ1-3; a weak D match, TRBD1 (6 bases). Germline V gene lookup returns CDR1 MDHEN and CDR2 SYDVKM. The V and J ends lost 4 bases and 0 bases respectively, with 19 bases between them. This CDR3 comprises 18 residues. The CDR3 region has the DNA TGTGCCAGCAGTTCCCCCGGGACACCCACGATCTCTGGAAACACCATATATTTT. Translating it yields CASSSPGTPTISGNTIYF.

This clone has only one observation. The chain recombines TRBV15 with TRBJ2-2; D remains unclear. Germline V lookup: CDR1 LNHNV, CDR2 YYDKDF (reference sequence). CDR3 length: 14 residues. Trimming shortened V by 8 bases and J by 0 bases, and 10 bases separated the two germline ends. The CDR3 reads CATSTEPNTGELFF. For the CDR3, the DNA is TGTGCCACCTCTACGGAGCCGAACACCGGGGAGCTGTTTTTT. Complete variable domain (other parts from reference TRBV15 and TRBJ2-2): DAMVIQNPRYQVTQFGKPVTLSCSQTLNHNVMYWYQQKSSQAPKLLFHYYDKDFNNEADTPDNFQSRRPNTSFCFLDIRSPGLGDTAMYLCATSTEPNTGELFFGEGSRLTVL.

V usage is TRBV4-1 and J usage is TRBJ1-1; 7 positions agree with TRBD1. Germline loops: CDR1 MGHRA, CDR2 YSYEKL. V lost 2 bases, J lost 0 bases, and 12 bases stayed unmatched. The CDR3 is 18 amino acids. In nucleotides, the CDR3 is TGCGCCAGCAGCCAATCTACTACAGGGGCCCGCCTGAACACTGAAGCTTTCTTT. Its protein product is CASSQSTTGARLNTEAFF.

This clone was observed a handful of times. This chain connects TRBV5-6 to TRBJ1-4, with 9 bases identical to TRBD1. The V and J ends lost 4 bases and 8 bases, in that order; junction bases with no gene match: 6. The CDR3 has 14 residues. The germline CDR1 and CDR2 sequences are SGHDT and YYEEEE. Written as DNA, the CDR3 is TGTGCCAGCAGCAAGGACAGGGGTTGGGAAAAACTGTTTTTT. It encodes CASSKDRGWEKLFF.

The chain employs TRBV28 and TRBJ2-7; D unclear. Germline V CDR1 and CDR2: MDHEN, SYDVKM. CDR3 length equals 13 residues. V was clipped by 4 bases and J by 4 bases, with 11 bases between them. The CDR3 sequence: CASSYLAGYEQYF. As DNA, the CDR3 is TGTGCCAGCAGTTATCTTGCCGGGTACGAGCAGTACTTC.

This clone was seen only a few times. V gene TRBV28 combines with J gene TRBJ2-3; either TRBD1 or TRBD2 may supply D (6 bases each). The CDR3 is 14 amino acids. Germline V gene sequence: CDR1 MDHEN, CDR2 SYDVKM. With 7 bases removed from V and 6 bases from J, the gap between germline ends came to 17 bases. The CDR3 loop is CASNKGGRGDTQYF. The CDR3 DNA reads TGTGCCAGCAATAAGGGGGGAAGGGGGGATACGCAGTATTTT.

The genes are TRBV10-1 and TRBJ2-2; D not certain. CDR3 size: 13 residues. The V and J ends lost 4 bases and 8 bases respectively, with 11 bases between them. Germline V gene sequence: CDR1 WNHNN, CDR2 SYGVQD (reference sequence). The CDR3 sequence is CASSADHIGELFF. CDR3 in DNA: TGCGCCAGCAGTGCGGATCATATAGGGGAGCTGTTTTTT.

This chain links TRBV9 with TRBJ2-7, with D possibly being TRBD1 (6 bases). Trimming pared 0 bases from V and 3 bases from J, leaving 13 bases between. The CDR3 sequence is 15 residues long. Looked up from germline, CDR1 is SGDLS and CDR2 is YYNGEE. The CDR3 DNA reads as TGTGCCAGCAGCGTAGGTGGGACACCCGGCTACGAGCAGTACTTC. Its translation is CASSVGGTPGYEQYF.

The chain links TRBV27 to TRBJ1-4, with D perhaps matching TRBD1 (5 bases). The CDR3 is made up of 13 amino acids. In germline, CDR1 is MNHEY, CDR2 SMNVEV (reference sequence). Trimming pared 6 bases from V and 8 bases from J, leaving 13 bases between. CDR3 amino acids: CASREGLREKLFF. The CDR3, as DNA: TGTGCCAGCAGGGAGGGGCTGAGGGAAAAACTGTTTTTT.

This clone was detected once. The chain links TRBV28 to TRBJ1-3; possible D gene TRBD1, 6 bases. CDR1 MDHEN and CDR2 SYDVKM come from the germline V gene. The CDR3 covers 15 residues. Trimming stripped 2 bases from V and 4 bases from J, with 12 bases between. CDR3 nucleotide sequence: TGTGCCAGCAGTTTAGGGGGGGCTCAGGGAAACACCATATATTTT. Protein: CASSLGGAQGNTIYF.

The chain has TRBV15 and TRBJ2-7; no definite D call. The germline V gene has CDR1 LNHNV and CDR2 YYDKDF (reference sequence). This CDR3 region has 14 residues. The V end was cut by 3 bases, the J end by 2 bases, with 11 bases between. CDR3 sequence reads: CATSSGRNAYEQYF. In nucleotides, the CDR3 is TGTGCCACCAGCAGCGGACGGAATGCCTACGAGCAGTACTTC.

V usage is TRBV21-1 and J usage is TRBJ2-5; the tabulated D call, TRBD1, remains unverified against the DNA. TRBV21-1 is an annotated pseudogene. This CDR3 contains 15 residues. Written as DNA, the CDR3 is TGTGCCACCAGTCCCGCCAGGGGGCTTGGAGAGACCCAGTACTTC. Translating gives CATSPARGLGETQYF.

The count of this clone is one. V gene TRBV7-8 combines with J gene TRBJ2-7; 11 bases map to TRBD1. This CDR3 is built from 14 residues. With V trimmed by 5 bases and J by 5 bases, 5 bases remained unmatched. Germline assignment: CDR1 SGHVS and CDR2 FQNEAQ. The chain's CDR3 is CASSKDRGRNEQYF. DNA for the CDR3: TGTGCCAGCAGCAAGGACAGGGGGCGGAACGAGCAGTACTTC. The full variable domain, its missing parts supplied by reference TRBV7-8 and TRBJ2-7, is GAGVSQSPRYKVAKRGQDVALRCDPISGHVSLFWYQQALGQGPEFLTYFQNEAQLDKSGLPSDRFFAERPEGSVSTLKIQRTQQEDSAVYLCASSKDRGRNEQYFGPGTRLTVT.

CDR3 nucleotides: TGTGCCAGTAGTGAGGACAGGGGAAGTGAAAAACTGTTTTTT. It codes for CASSEDRGSEKLFF. This rearrangement joins TRBV19 to TRBJ1-4; TRBD1 matches at 9 bases. Trimming took 5 bases from V and 7 from J; bases not matched to a gene: 5. This CDR3 comprises 14 residues. Germline CDR1 reads LNHDA; CDR2 reads SQIVND (reference sequence).

The chain links TRBV7-9 to TRBJ2-3; D is possibly TRBD1 or TRBD2 (5 bases each). Looked up from germline, CDR1 is SEHNR and CDR2 is FQNEAQ (reference sequence). The V gene lost 5 bases and the J gene lost 2 bases, with 11 bases spanning the gap. The CDR3 runs 14 residues. CDR3 DNA: TGTGCCAGCAGCCAATGGGGGAACACAGATACGCAGTATTTT. It encodes CASSQWGNTDTQYF.

The chain is built from TRBV14 and TRBJ1-2; 8 bases are a match to TRBD1. This CDR3 contains 14 residues. Trimming took 4 bases from V and 8 from J; bases not matched to a gene: 9. CDR1 SGHDN and CDR2 FVKESK come from the germline V gene. CDR3 region: CASSPTGATLGYTF. DNA for the CDR3: TGTGCCAGCAGCCCGACAGGGGCCACCTTGGGCTACACCTTC.

The V call is TRBV27, the J call TRBJ2-1; 7 nucleotides line up with TRBD2. The CDR3 extends over 15 amino acids. Trimming at V came to 7 bases and at J to 2 bases, leaving 8 bases not matched to a gene. Germline CDR1 MNHEY, CDR2 SMNVEV (reference sequence). The CDR3 DNA follows: TGTGCCAGCACCTTCCTAGCGGCACCCTACAATGAGCAGTTCTTC. This codes for CASTFLAAPYNEQFF.

V gene TRBV2 combines with J gene TRBJ1-1; D is perhaps TRBD1 (5 bases). Germline CDR1 and CDR2: SNHLY and FYNNEI. The CDR3 contains 14 residues. V was cut by 6 bases and J by 7 bases, with 18 bases left in between. The CDR3 coding sequence is TGTGCCAGCAGCTCCCCTCACAGCGACAGTGAAGCTTTCTTT. Encoded protein: CASSSPHSDSEAFF.

The chain links TRBV28 to TRBJ2-4, with 7 nucleotides matching TRBD1. CDR1 and CDR2 from the germline V gene are MDHEN and SYDVKM. The CDR3 covers 18 residues. With V trimmed by 4 bases and J by 0 bases, 12 bases remained unmatched. CDR3 in amino acids: CASSWVTGDSKAKNIQYF. For the CDR3, the DNA is TGTGCCAGCAGTTGGGTTACTGGGGACAGCAAAGCCAAAAACATTCAGTACTTC.

The rearrangement links TRBV11-2 to TRBJ1-1; a possible D gene is TRBD1 (6 bases). CDR1 is SGHAT and CDR2 is FQNNGV in the germline V gene. V was trimmed by 1 base and J by 1 base, leaving 7 bases between them. The CDR3 length is 14 residues. The CDR3 reads CASSLVQGNTEAFF. CDR3 in DNA: TGTGCCAGCAGCTTAGTACAGGGGAACACTGAAGCTTTCTTT.

The chain joins TRBV19 to TRBJ1-3; no definite D call. This CDR3 comprises 11 residues. Germline V gives CDR1 LNHDA, CDR2 SQIVND (reference sequence). The V end was cut by 10 bases, the J end by 1 base, with 5 bases between. The CDR3 coding sequence is TGTGCCATCCGTTCTGGAAACACCATATATTTT. It specifies CAIRSGNTIYF.

This clone has just a few counts. The CDR3 DNA reads as TGCGCCAGCATGTCCAGACCTATTACCTACGAGCAGTACTTC. The encoded protein is CASMSRPITYEQYF. The chain carries TRBV10-2 and TRBJ2-7; D unclear. The CDR3 consists of 14 residues. Germline values: CDR1 WSHSY, CDR2 SAAADI. Trimming took off 7 bases at V and 2 bases at J, with 15 bases between the two ends.